One and the same sample provided the 2 T cell receptor beta chains below, sequenced in a study of blood T cell repertoires in COVID-19. Here immunoSEQ multiplex PCR was the method, and the copy in TCRdb shows in-frame clones only, minus some. The repertoire has about 400,000 clones, more than 85% of them found once; the top ten carry less than 3.5%. Sample: peripheral blood. The source is a human donor in a cohort sampled during active COVID-19.

The V call is TRBV5-1, the J call TRBJ2-7; 9 nucleotides match TRBD2. V dropped 0 bases and J dropped 3; count of bases not matched to a gene: 4. CDR3 length: 15 residues. Germline-derived CDR1 and CDR2 are SGHRS and YFSETQ. The CDR3 loop is CASSLEGTSIYEQYF. The CDR3 DNA is TGCGCCAGCAGCTTGGAAGGGACTAGCATCTACGAGCAGTACTTC.

The rearrangement uses TRBV5-1 and TRBJ2-7; 8 bases line up with TRBD2. V trimming: 4 bases; J trimming: 1 base; junction bases outside the gene matches: 10. CDR3 length: 16 residues. Germline V gene lookup returns CDR1 SGHRS and CDR2 YFSETQ. This CDR3 reads CASSLRGGAPSYEQYF. As DNA, the CDR3 is TGCGCCAGCAGCCTTCGGGGGGGGGCCCCATCCTACGAGCAGTACTTC.